The clone carrying this TCR beta chain was observed once. With 60 Vbeta and 13 Jbeta primers, the PCR was carried out. Sequencing used immunoSEQ multiplex PCR; TCRdb keeps in-frame clones, though not all of them. The data contain 45,000 to 65,000 clones, 82% of them singletons. This specimen comes from a study of cytomegalovirus exposure and HLA in healthy donors. This CDR3 region has 16 residues. Per the germline V gene, CDR1 is MDHEN and CDR2 is SYDVKM. V trimming: 8 bases; J trimming: 0 bases; junction bases outside the gene matches: 7. Sequences were obtained from PBMCs. This clonotype was sampled from a woman under 30 in good health and CMV-seronegative. The chain employs TRBV28 and TRBJ2-6; the match to TRBD2 covers 7 bases. The DNA of the CDR3 is TGTGCCAGCTGTGGGGGGGAACTCTCTGGGGCCAACGTCCTGACTTTC. Its protein product is CASCGGELSGANVLTF.